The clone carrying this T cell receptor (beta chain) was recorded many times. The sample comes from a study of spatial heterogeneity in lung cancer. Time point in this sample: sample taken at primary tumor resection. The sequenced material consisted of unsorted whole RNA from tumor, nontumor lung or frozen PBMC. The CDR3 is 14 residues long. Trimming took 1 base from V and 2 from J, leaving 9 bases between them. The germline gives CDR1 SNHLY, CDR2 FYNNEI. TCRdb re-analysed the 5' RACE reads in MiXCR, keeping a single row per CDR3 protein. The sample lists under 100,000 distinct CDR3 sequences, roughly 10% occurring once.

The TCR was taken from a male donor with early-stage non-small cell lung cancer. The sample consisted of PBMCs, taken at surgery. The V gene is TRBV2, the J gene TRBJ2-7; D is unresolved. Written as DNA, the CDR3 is TGTGCCAGCAGTGAAGGGGAACTTGCCTACGAGCAGTACTTC. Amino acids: CASSEGELAYEQYF. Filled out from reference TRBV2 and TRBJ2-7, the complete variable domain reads EPEVTQTPSHQVTQMGQEVILRCVPISNHLYFYWYRQILGQKVEFLVSFYNNEISEKSEIFDDQFSVERPDGSNFTLKIRSTKLEDSAMYFCASSEGELAYEQYFGPGTRLTVT.